The source of this T cell receptor (beta chain) is a study of regulatory T cells in long-lasting Graves disease. Whole-study context: The study enrolled newly diagnosed Graves' patients on antithyroid drugs under 3 months. Study-level findings and limits: Newly diagnosed patients shared 950 to 1,000 public clonotypes; persistent patients shared around 2,500.

This clonotype has at least ten counts. The antigen is not known. Time point indicated: newly diagnosed GD, antithyroid drugs for less than 3 months. Generation of the TCR library employed RNA extracted from PBMCs. Patients met American Thyroid Association criteria for Graves' disease. Arm-PCR of CDR3 regions and iRepertoire HTBI primers were the basis on which TCR beta libraries were built. TCRdb analysed the multiplex PCR reads with MiXCR anew, one entry per CDR3 protein. The data contain approximately 210,000 distinct CDR3 sequences, approximately 20% of them singletons. The origin of this receptor is a female donor with Graves disease. The starting material was peripheral blood mononuclear cells (PBMCs), obtained at new diagnosis, from a patient treated with antithyroid drugs.

CDR3 residues: CASSLLVAGGPYEQYF. DNA for the CDR3: TGTGCCAGCAGTTTATTGGTAGCGGGAGGGCCCTACGAGCAGTACTTC. The rearrangement links TRBV27 to TRBJ2-7; 11 bases are shared with TRBD2. Germline lookup yields CDR1 MNHEY and CDR2 SMNVEV (reference sequence). V gave up 1 base and J gave up 2 bases; unmatched junction bases: 4. The CDR3 runs to 16 residues.